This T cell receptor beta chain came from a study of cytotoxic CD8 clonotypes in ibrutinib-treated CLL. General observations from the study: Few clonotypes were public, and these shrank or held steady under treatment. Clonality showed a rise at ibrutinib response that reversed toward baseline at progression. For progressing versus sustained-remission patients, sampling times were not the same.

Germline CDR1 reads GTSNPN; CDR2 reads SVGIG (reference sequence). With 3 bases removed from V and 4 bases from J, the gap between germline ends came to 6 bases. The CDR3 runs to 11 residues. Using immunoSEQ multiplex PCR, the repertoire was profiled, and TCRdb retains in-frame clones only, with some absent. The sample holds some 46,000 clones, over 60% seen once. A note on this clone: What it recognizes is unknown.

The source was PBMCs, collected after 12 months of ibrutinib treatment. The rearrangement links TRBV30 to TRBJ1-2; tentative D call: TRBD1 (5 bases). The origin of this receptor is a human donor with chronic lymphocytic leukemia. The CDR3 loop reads CAWSGAYGYTF. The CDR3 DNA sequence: TGTGCCTGGAGCGGGGCCTATGGCTACACCTTC.